This T cell receptor beta chain was identified during a study of neurological immune-mediated disorders. Documented time point: longitudinal time-point 2. The unsorted libraries were generated from a total of 2 million PBMCs, which had been stored in RNAlater at -80 C. This clonotype was recorded at least ten times. TCRdb passed the 5' RACE reads through MiXCR, listing each CDR3 protein once. This repertoire shows tens of thousands of distinct CDR3 sequences, almost 6% found once; its top ten account for over 7%. Sequences were obtained from PBMCs. The clonotype originates from a woman aged 60-70 years with multiple sclerosis.

The CDR3 sequence is CASSLGLAEFNEQFF. DNA for the CDR3: TGCGCCAGCAGCCTGGGACTAGCGGAGTTTAATGAGCAGTTCTTC. The J gene is TRBJ2-1, the V gene TRBV5-1; 11 nucleotides line up with TRBD2. Trimming cost V 4 bases and J 7 bases; bases outside gene matches: 7. The germline V gene encodes CDR1 SGHRS and CDR2 YFSETQ. The CDR3 sequence is 15 residues long.